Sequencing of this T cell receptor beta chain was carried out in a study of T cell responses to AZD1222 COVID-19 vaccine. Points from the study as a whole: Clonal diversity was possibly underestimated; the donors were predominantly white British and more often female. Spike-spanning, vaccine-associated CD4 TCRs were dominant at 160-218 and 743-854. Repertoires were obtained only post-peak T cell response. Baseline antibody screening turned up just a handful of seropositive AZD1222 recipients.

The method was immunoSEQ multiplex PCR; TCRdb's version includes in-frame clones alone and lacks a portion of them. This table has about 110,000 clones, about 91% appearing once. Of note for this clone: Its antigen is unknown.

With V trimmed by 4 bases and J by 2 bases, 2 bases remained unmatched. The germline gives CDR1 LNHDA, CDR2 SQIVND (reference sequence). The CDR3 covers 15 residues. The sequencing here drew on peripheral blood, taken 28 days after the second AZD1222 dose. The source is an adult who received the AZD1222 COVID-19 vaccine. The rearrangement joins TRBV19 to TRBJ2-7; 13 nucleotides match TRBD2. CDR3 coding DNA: TGTGCCAGTAGTAGGACTAGCGGGGGAGCCTACGAGCAGTACTTC. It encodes CASSRTSGGAYEQYF.